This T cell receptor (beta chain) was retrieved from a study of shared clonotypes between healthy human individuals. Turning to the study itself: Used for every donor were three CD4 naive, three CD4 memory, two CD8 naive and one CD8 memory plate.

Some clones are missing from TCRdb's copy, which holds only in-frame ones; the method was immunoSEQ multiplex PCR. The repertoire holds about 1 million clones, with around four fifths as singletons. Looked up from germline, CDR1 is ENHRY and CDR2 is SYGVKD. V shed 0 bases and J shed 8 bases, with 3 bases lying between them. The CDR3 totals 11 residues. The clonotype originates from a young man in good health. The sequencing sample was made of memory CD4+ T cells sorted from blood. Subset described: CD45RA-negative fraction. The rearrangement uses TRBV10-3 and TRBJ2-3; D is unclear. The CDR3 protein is CAISESLTQYF. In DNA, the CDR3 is TGTGCCATCAGTGAGTCGCTTACGCAGTATTTT.